This T cell receptor beta chain comes out of a study of STAT5B mutations in CD4+ large granular lymphocyte leukemia (dated by TCRdb to the early 2020s). About the full investigation: Among the healthy controls, the CDR3 'QG' motif was associated with a particular HLA allele. The study compared the TCRbeta repertoires of patients with CD4+ T-cell large granular lymphocyte leukemia against the TCRbeta repertoires of healthy blood donors. Flow cytometry on FACSCanto II or FACSVerse showed that the purified fractions were more than 95% pure among lymphocytes. What the study reported, not specific to this receptor: The main leukemic clonotypes were found to be private to each patient, although around 25% of the main leukemic clonotypes were detected at low frequency in the non-leukemic repertoires of other patients. The data were not HLA-matched, and the relatively small sample size could explain the higher clonality seen in CD4+ compared with CD8+ T-LGLL. CD4-sorted patient repertoires appeared more clonal than healthy CD4+ repertoires, and this difference persisted after removing the putative leukemic clones. TRBV06-family usage was enriched among the top patient clones (8/27) compared with healthy controls (2/35).

TCRbeta rearrangements were sequenced from genomic DNA using the immunoSEQ assay at survey resolution. In the authors' own workflow: In the TCR sequencing data, the lowest productive clonotype frequency that could be detected was 2.59 x 10-5. Only productive TCRbeta rearrangements, meaning sequences that were complete and in-frame, were kept for the analyses. Clonality for each sample was calculated as Simpson clonality in the immunoSEQ Analyzer version 3.0. Clones were grouped by frequency into very rare, small, medium, large (1-20%) or hyperexpanded (>20%) categories. Generation probabilities were estimated with OLGA 1.2.3, V-gene circos plots were made with VDJtools, specificities were looked up in VDJdb, and CDR3 motifs were identified with GLIPH. This is the immuneACCESS table as TCRdb keeps it, with only in-frame sequences that have V and J called. A part of the clones is gone; compared with another copy, unresolved V genes explain less than half, and the rest is unexplained. The DNA gave D and trimming, while V, J and clone size come from that table. The sample yields over 25,000 clones; around four fifths were counted once. Of the sample, less than 4.5% is held by the ten largest clones.

Via the germline V gene, CDR1 is SGHAT and CDR2 FQNNGV. Trimming accounts for 5 bases at V and 5 bases at J, while the number of junction bases matched to no gene is 8. Taken from cysteine to phenylalanine, the CDR3 has 14 residues. Only the CDR3 DNA stays, 42 bases, in frame from base 1. The healthy controls were 35 or so blood donors, and the buffy coats of these donors were supplied by the Finnish Red Cross blood service. All TCR-sequenced material derived from peripheral blood: patient blood samples and healthy donor buffy coats. Peripheral blood mononuclear cells were isolated by Ficoll-Hypaque gradient centrifugation. For the healthy controls, CD4+ cells were obtained from buffy coats by magnetic purification. Genomic DNA was extracted with the Gentra Puregene Cell and Tissue kit and quantified on a Qubit 2.0 fluorometer. This clone was detected a few times. What this receptor recognizes is not known. The input lacks base qualities; no much larger clone sits a single base away.

This sequence originates from a human donor in good health. The sequenced sample consisted of CD4+ T cells from blood buffy coats. The rearrangement combines TRBV11-2 with TRBJ2-7; 8 bases in the middle match TRBD1. The bases read TGTGCCAGCAGCCCGCCGACAGGGGTGGACGAGCAGTACTTC. Protein translation: CASSPPTGVDEQYF.